The 2 T cell receptor beta chains reported below all come from one sample, sequenced in a study of blood T cell repertoires in COVID-19. TCRdb's copy holds only in-frame clones and misses some; the assay was immunoSEQ multiplex PCR. The table lists some 200,000 clones, 80% to 90% of them singletons, with approximately 1.3% in the top ten. Input material: peripheral blood. All receptors come from a woman aged 40 to 49 who had recovered from COVID-19.

The chain employs TRBV3-1 (or the pseudogene TRBV3-2) and TRBJ2-5; 9 positions match TRBD2. The CDR3 covers 17 residues. Germline V gene sequence: CDR1 LGHDT, CDR2 YNNKEL (reference sequence). After removal of 6 bases from V and 5 bases from J, the junction contained 16 bases not matched to a gene. This CDR3 is CASRRRSGAGGLETQYF. The CDR3 region has the DNA TGTGCCAGCAGGCGACGGAGTGGGGCGGGGGGGCTTGAGACCCAGTACTTC.

The chain uses TRBV5-1 and TRBJ2-1; D is possibly TRBD2 (6 bases). The CDR3 is made up of 15 amino acids. The V end was cut by 0 bases, the J end by 7 bases, with 14 bases between. Germline lookup yields CDR1 SGHRS and CDR2 YFSETQ. The CDR3 coding sequence is TGCGCCAGCAGCTTGGGACCCGAACGGGGGAATGAGCAGTTCTTC. As protein: CASSLGPERGNEQFF.